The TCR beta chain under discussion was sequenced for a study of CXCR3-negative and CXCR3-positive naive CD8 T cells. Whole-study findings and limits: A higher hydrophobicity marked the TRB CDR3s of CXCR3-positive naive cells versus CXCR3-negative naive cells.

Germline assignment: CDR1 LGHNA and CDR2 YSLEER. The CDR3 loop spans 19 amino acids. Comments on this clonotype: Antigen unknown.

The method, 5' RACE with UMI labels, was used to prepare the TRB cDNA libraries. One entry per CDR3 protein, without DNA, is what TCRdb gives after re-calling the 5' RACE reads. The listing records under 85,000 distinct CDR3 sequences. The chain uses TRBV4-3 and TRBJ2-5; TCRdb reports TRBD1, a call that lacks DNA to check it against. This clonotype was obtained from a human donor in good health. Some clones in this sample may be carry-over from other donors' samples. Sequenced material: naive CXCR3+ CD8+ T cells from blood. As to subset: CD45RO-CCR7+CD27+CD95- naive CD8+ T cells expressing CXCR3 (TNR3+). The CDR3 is CASSQDFLRGRFSGETQYF.